This passage covers 20 T cell receptor beta chains from one sample sequenced in a study of cytomegalovirus exposure and HLA in healthy donors (dated by TCRdb to the late 2010s). Library construction relied on the immunoSEQ multiplex PCR assay. For the multiplex PCR, a mixture combining 60 forward primers for TCR Vbeta segments and 13 reverse primers for TCR Jbeta segments was used. Held by TCRdb, this immuneACCESS table contains in-frame sequences only and omits some clones. Under half of the omission traces to an unresolved V gene where checked; the cause of the rest is unknown. This sample gives hundreds of thousands of clones in total; about 79% of them show up just once. The biggest ten clones account for under 2% of the sample. The sequenced sample was PBMCs. All receptors derive from a man younger than 35 in good health and CMV-seronegative.

This CDR3 is CASSPYRGRTEAFF. CDR3 coding DNA: TGTGCCAGCAGTCCCTACAGGGGTCGTACTGAAGCTTTCTTT. The chain couples TRBV6-6 to TRBJ1-1; the match to TRBD1 covers 7 bases. Trimming removed 5 bases from V and 5 bases from J; junction bases left unmatched: 8. The germline V gene has CDR1 MNHNY and CDR2 SVGAGI (reference sequence). The CDR3 is 14 residues long.

The chain links TRBV6-1 to TRBJ1-6; no firm D call. The V gene lost 1 base and the J gene lost 5 bases, with 12 bases spanning the gap. This CDR3 is 16 amino acids long. CDR1 is MNHNS, CDR2 SASEGT, per germline. CDR3 DNA: TGTGCCAGCAGTGAAGTGGCGGTCGAAAATAATTCACCCCTCCACTTT. Its protein product is CASSEVAVENNSPLHF.

The chain couples TRBV12-5 to TRBJ2-1; 9 nucleotides align to TRBD1. From germline, CDR1 is LGHNT and CDR2 FRNRAP. The CDR3 is made up of 15 amino acids. The trim removed 3 bases at V and 7 bases at J, leaving 7 bases unmatched. Here the CDR3 reads CASGFTRTGDNEQFF. The CDR3 DNA is TGTGCTAGTGGTTTTACAAGGACAGGGGATAATGAGCAGTTCTTC.

This chain joins TRBV29-1 and TRBJ2-2; maybe TRBD2 (7 bases). Germline V gene lookup returns CDR1 SQVTM and CDR2 ANQGSEA. This CDR3 has 12 residues. Trimming left V 6 bases short and J 7 bases short, with 12 bases between. The CDR3 reads CSVLGGHGELFF. In DNA form, the CDR3 reads TGCAGCGTGTTGGGGGGGCACGGGGAGCTGTTTTTT.

V gene TRBV11-1 combines with J gene TRBJ2-7; 8 bases align to TRBD1. J gave up 2 bases and V 0 bases, and 3 bases lay outside the gene matches. Germline loops: CDR1 SGHAT, CDR2 FQDESV (reference sequence). CDR3 length equals 15 residues. The CDR3 DNA sequence: TGTGCCAGCAGCTTAGCCCCGGACAGGGCCTACGAGCAGTACTTC. Protein sequence: CASSLAPDRAYEQYF.

This clone was picked up one time. The CDR3 nucleotides read TGTGCCAGCAGCTCGCGGCCCTCGACAGATACGCAGTATTTT. It codes for CASSSRPSTDTQYF. The genes are TRBV11-3 and TRBJ2-3; no reliable D call. CDR1 and CDR2 (germline): SGHNT, YENEEA. The CDR3 sequence is 14 residues long. Trimming removed 4 bases from V and 3 bases from J, with 11 bases in between.

J is TRBJ2-4 and V is TRBV7-2; D is possibly TRBD1 (5 bases). Trimming left V 3 bases short and J 10 bases short, with 19 bases between. Germline loops: CDR1 SGHTA, CDR2 FQGNSA. The CDR3 spans 15 residues. The CDR3 sequence: CASSFQGSEWYIQYF. The CDR3 DNA reads as TGTGCCAGCAGCTTCCAGGGTTCGGAGTGGTATATTCAGTACTTC.

The J gene is TRBJ1-1, the V gene TRBV19; 9 bases agree with TRBD1. The CDR3 consists of 16 residues. V shed 5 bases, J shed 6 bases, and the junction held 13 bases outside the gene matches. CDR1 LNHDA and CDR2 SQIVND come from the germline V gene (reference sequence). The CDR3 nucleotides are TGTGCCAGTAGTGGGTTTTTGGGACAGGGAAGGCCTGAAGCTTTCTTT. The encoded protein is CASSGFLGQGRPEAFF.

The chain carries TRBV19 and TRBJ2-3, with 13 bases fitting TRBD2. The CDR3 sequence is 17 residues long. Losses at the gene ends were 5 bases for V and 2 bases for J; bases not matched to a gene: 7. Germline V gives CDR1 LNHDA, CDR2 SQIVND (reference sequence). In nucleotides, the CDR3 is TGTGCCAGTAGTCCCCGGGGACTAGCGGGAACCACAGATACGCAGTATTTT. Protein: CASSPRGLAGTTDTQYF. Full variable domain (missing parts from reference TRBV19 and TRBJ2-3): DGGITQSPKYLFRKEGQNVTLSCEQNLNHDAMYWYRQDPGQGLRLIYYSQIVNDFQKGDIAEGYSVSREKKESFPLTVTSAQKNPTAFYLCASSPRGLAGTTDTQYFGPGTRLTVL.

The chain has TRBV15 and TRBJ2-1; perhaps TRBD2 as D (5 bases). CDR1 is LNHNV and CDR2 is YYDKDF in the germline V gene (reference sequence). The V end was cut by 1 base, the J end by 4 bases, with 14 bases between. The CDR3 contains 16 residues. CDR3 DNA: TGTGCCACCAGCAGAGGGGTGGACTCAAGGTACAATGAGCAGTTCTTC. Its protein product is CATSRGVDSRYNEQFF. Variable domain in full (rest from reference TRBV15 and TRBJ2-1): DAMVIQNPRYQVTQFGKPVTLSCSQTLNHNVMYWYQQKSSQAPKLLFHYYDKDFNNEADTPDNFQSRRPNTSFCFLDIRSPGLGDTAMYLCATSRGVDSRYNEQFFGPGTRLTVL.

The chain recombines TRBV9 with TRBJ1-1; D remains ambiguous. Between the trimmed V and J ends, which lost 3 bases and 1 base, there was a span of 10 bases. This CDR3 region has 14 residues. CDR1 is SGDLS, CDR2 YYNGEE, per germline. The CDR3 loop reads CASSAVPGNTEAFF. The CDR3 DNA follows: TGTGCCAGCAGCGCCGTACCAGGGAACACTGAAGCTTTCTTT.

The chain uses TRBV2 and TRBJ2-7; 10 bases are a match to TRBD1. In germline, CDR1 is SNHLY, CDR2 FYNNEI. V trimming: 5 bases; J trimming: 4 bases; junction bases outside the gene matches: 8. The CDR3 runs 15 residues. The CDR3 spells CASSPPDRGGYEQYF. In nucleotides, the CDR3 is TGTGCCAGCAGTCCCCCGGACAGGGGGGGTTACGAGCAGTACTTC.

The CDR3 loop reads CASSEPSGGTGETQYF. The CDR3, as DNA: TGTGCCAGCAGTGAGCCCAGCGGGGGGACGGGGGAGACCCAGTACTTC. The gene calls are TRBV2 and TRBJ2-5; 9 bases are shared with TRBD2. Trimming took 3 bases from V and 5 from J; bases not matched to a gene: 10. CDR3 length: 16 amino acids. Germline values: CDR1 SNHLY, CDR2 FYNNEI.

V usage is TRBV27 and J usage is TRBJ2-2; D possibly corresponds to TRBD1 (6 bases). The CDR3 is 15 residues long. Germline values: CDR1 MNHEY, CDR2 SMNVEV (reference sequence). V lost 3 bases, J lost 7 bases, and 15 bases lay in between. In nucleotides, the CDR3 is TGTGCCAGCAGTTTGTCCAGGGGCCTTGTCGGGGAGCTGTTTTTT. It translates to CASSLSRGLVGELFF.

In its sample, this clone was seen once. This chain connects TRBV4-3 to TRBJ2-3; no clear D gene. In germline, CDR1 is LGHNA, CDR2 YSLEER. Trimming pared 0 bases from V and 4 bases from J, leaving 11 bases between. The CDR3 sequence is 15 residues long. CDR3 sequence: CASSQDLDGADTQYF. The CDR3 DNA reads TGCGCCAGCAGCCAAGATCTCGACGGAGCAGATACGCAGTATTTT.

The chain employs TRBV10-3 and TRBJ1-6; D is ambiguous. Deletions cut 7 bases from V and 6 bases from J, with 10 bases between. The CDR3 sequence is 13 residues long. Looked up from germline, CDR1 is ENHRY and CDR2 is SYGVKD. The CDR3 spells CAITAGSNSPLHF. CDR3 nucleotides: TGTGCCATCACCGCTGGGAGTAATTCACCCCTCCACTTT.

This chain uses TRBV7-9 with TRBJ2-4; D remains ambiguous. The CDR3 runs to 17 residues. V was shortened by 5 bases and J by 0 bases, with 17 bases between the two germline ends. Germline V CDR1 and CDR2: SEHNR, FQNEAQ (reference sequence). The CDR3 DNA reads as TGTGCCAGCAGCCCACCTCGGAGCGAACTAGCCAAAAACATTCAGTACTTC. It yields the protein CASSPPRSELAKNIQYF.

V usage is TRBV6-5 and J usage is TRBJ2-4; the match to TRBD1 covers 7 bases. The CDR3 is made up of 15 amino acids. CDR1 is MNHEY, CDR2 SVGAGI, per germline. The V gene end was trimmed by 4 bases and the J gene end by 9 bases; junction bases not matched to a gene: 12. CDR3 DNA: TGTGCCAGCAGTTCACCCCCGACAGGGTTGGGCATTCAGTACTTC. Translated, it gives CASSSPPTGLGIQYF.

The chain is built from TRBV6-5 and TRBJ1-4; 9 positions match TRBD1. J gave up 10 bases and V 7 bases, and 10 bases lay outside the gene matches. The V gene's germline CDR1 is MNHEY and CDR2 SVGAGI. The CDR3 loop spans 14 amino acids. CDR3 sequence: CASTYTQTGGKLFF. The CDR3 nucleotides are TGTGCCAGCACCTACACCCAGACAGGGGGAAAACTGTTTTTT.

V and J are TRBV21-1 and TRBJ2-1; TRBD2 is the table's D call and was not checked against the DNA. TRBV21-1 is shown as a pseudogene. The CDR3 is 12 amino acids. In nucleotides, the CDR3 is TGTGCCAGCAGCAAAGAGGACTGCCAGCAGTTCTTC. It specifies CASSKEDCQQFF.